These 13 T cell receptor beta chains came from one sample sequenced in a study of blood T cell repertoires in COVID-19. Here immunoSEQ multiplex PCR was the method, and the copy in TCRdb shows in-frame clones only, minus some. Of roughly 150,000 clones listed, approximately 80% were seen once; the top ten hold about 11%. Sequencing was carried out using peripheral blood. The receptors shown here come from a human donor in a cohort sampled during active COVID-19.

With respect to this clone: The germline gene is not matched at one end of the junction; a read error may be the cause. The chain recombines TRBV7-7 with TRBJ2-1; 8 nucleotides align to TRBD2. This CDR3 has 15 amino acids. Germline V gene lookup returns CDR1 SSHAT and CDR2 FNYEAQ (reference sequence). CDR3 DNA: TGTGCTAGCAGCTTAGGAGCGGGGGTCCGGAATGAGCAGTTCTTC. Amino acids: CASSLGAGVRNEQFF.

The V gene is TRBV6-1, the J gene TRBJ2-7; 9 bases agree with TRBD1. The V gene end was trimmed by 3 bases and the J gene end by 1 base; junction bases not matched to a gene: 1. CDR3 length: 14 amino acids. Germline V gives CDR1 MNHNS, CDR2 SASEGT. CDR3 nucleotide sequence: TGTGCCAGCAGTGACGGGACAGGGTCCTACGAGCAGTACTTC. Amino acid sequence: CASSDGTGSYEQYF.

This clone was counted only a few times. The chain links TRBV28 to TRBJ1-5, with D maybe TRBD1 (6 bases). Between the trimmed V and J ends, which lost 5 bases and 5 bases, there was a span of 16 bases. The CDR3 runs 15 residues. Germline loops: CDR1 MDHEN, CDR2 SYDVKM. The CDR3 loop is CASSPSWQGHQPQHF. DNA of the CDR3: TGTGCCAGCAGTCCCAGTTGGCAGGGGCATCAGCCCCAGCATTTT. The full variable domain, rest sourced from reference TRBV28 and TRBJ1-5, is DVKVTQSSRYLVKRTGEKVFLECVQDMDHENMFWYRQDPGLGLRLIYFSYDVKMKEKGDIPEGYSVSREKKERFSLILESASTNQTSMYLCASSPSWQGHQPQHFGDGTRLSIL.

The CDR3 sequence is CASSEYGTGLEKLFF. CDR3 DNA: TGTGCCAGCAGTGAGTACGGGACAGGGCTCGAAAAACTGTTTTTT. This chain joins TRBV6-1 and TRBJ1-4, with 9 bases fitting TRBD1. CDR3 length: 15 amino acids. Trimming took 3 bases from V and 8 from J; bases not matched to a gene: 7. In germline, CDR1 is MNHNS, CDR2 SASEGT.

The chain is built from TRBV6-4 and TRBJ2-1, with a possible D match to TRBD2 (5 bases). Germline V gene data show CDR1 as MRHNA and CDR2 as SNTAGT. With 8 bases removed from V and 5 bases from J, the gap between germline ends came to 7 bases. This CDR3 contains 11 residues. CDR3 sequence: CASGENNEQFF. The CDR3 bases are TGTGCCAGCGGGGAGAACAATGAGCAGTTCTTC.

CDR3 nucleotides: TGTGCCAGCAGCCGGACTAGCGGGGGAGGTTCCCTGGCAGATACGCAGTATTTT. Translation: CASSRTSGGGSLADTQYF. The gene calls are TRBV5-4 and TRBJ2-3; 13 bases match TRBD2. Germline loops: CDR1 SGHNT, CDR2 YYREEE (reference sequence). The CDR3 totals 18 residues. The J segment lost 4 bases and the V segment lost 4 bases, leaving 12 bases of the junction unmatched.

The chain employs TRBV28 and TRBJ2-5, with D possibly TRBD1 on 6 matching bases. The germline gives CDR1 MDHEN, CDR2 SYDVKM. Trimming pared 4 bases from V and 5 bases from J, leaving 20 bases between. The CDR3 has 16 amino acids. CDR3 sequence: CASSSIRGASWETQYF. CDR3 DNA sequence: TGTGCCAGCAGTTCCATCAGGGGTGCCTCGTGGGAGACCCAGTACTTC.

V gene TRBV15 combines with J gene TRBJ1-3, with a weak D call TRBD1 (6 bases). The CDR3 runs to 16 residues. Germline V gene sequence: CDR1 LNHNV, CDR2 YYDKDF (reference sequence). The V end lost 1 base, the J end lost 7 bases, and 17 bases lay between the germline ends. The CDR3 DNA sequence: TGTGCCACCAGCAGAGCTACAGGGAGCCGCGCGAACACCATATATTTT. Protein: CATSRATGSRANTIYF.

The chain couples TRBV5-1 to TRBJ1-1; D gene unclear. Trimming removed 0 bases at V and 3 bases at J, with 9 bases between. This CDR3 is 14 amino acids long. Per germline, CDR1 SGHRS and CDR2 YFSETQ. Here the CDR3 DNA reads TGCGCCAGCAGCTTGGCCGCGGCGGACACTGAAGCTTTCTTT. Residues: CASSLAAADTEAFF.

This chain connects TRBV7-2 to TRBJ2-7, with 7 bases matching TRBD2. V was clipped by 5 bases and J by 1 base; unmatched bases: 8. CDR3 length: 15 amino acids. Germline V gene data show CDR1 as SGHTA and CDR2 as FQGNSA. CDR3 in DNA: TGTGCCAGCAGCCCGGCGGGAGAGGGGTCCTACGAGCAGTACTTC. Amino acid sequence: CASSPAGEGSYEQYF.

J is TRBJ1-5 and V is TRBV5-6; tentative D call: TRBD1 (5 bases). Trimming left V 4 bases short and J 2 bases short, with 10 bases between. The CDR3 contains 14 residues. Germline loops: CDR1 SGHDT, CDR2 YYEEEE. CDR3 region: CASSILRGNQPQHF. CDR3 nucleotides: TGTGCCAGCAGCATCCTCAGGGGCAATCAGCCCCAGCATTTT. Full variable domain (missing parts from reference TRBV5-6 and TRBJ1-5): DAGVTQSPTHLIKTRGQQVTLRCSPKSGHDTVSWYQQALGQGPQFIFQYYEEEERQRGNFPDRFSGHQFPNYSSELNVNALLLGDSALYLCASSILRGNQPQHFGDGTRLSIL.

This clone was detected a few times. The V gene is TRBV4-1, the J gene TRBJ2-4; 7 bases are shared with TRBD1. This CDR3 comprises 18 residues. Trimming took 2 bases from V and 1 from J; bases not matched to a gene: 11. CDR1 is MGHRA and CDR2 is YSYEKL in the germline V gene. CDR3 in amino acids: CASSQIGTALRAKNIQYF. The CDR3 DNA sequence: TGCGCCAGCAGCCAAATCGGGACAGCACTAAGGGCCAAAAACATTCAGTACTTC.

This clone occurred a few times. The rearrangement joins TRBV5-1 to TRBJ2-7; possibly TRBD1 for D (5 bases). Germline loops: CDR1 SGHRS, CDR2 YFSETQ. The V end was cut by 4 bases, the J end by 0 bases, with 11 bases between. This CDR3 contains 14 residues. CDR3 bases: TGCGCCAGCAGCATACCGACAGCCTCCTACGAGCAGTACTTC. It encodes CASSIPTASYEQYF.